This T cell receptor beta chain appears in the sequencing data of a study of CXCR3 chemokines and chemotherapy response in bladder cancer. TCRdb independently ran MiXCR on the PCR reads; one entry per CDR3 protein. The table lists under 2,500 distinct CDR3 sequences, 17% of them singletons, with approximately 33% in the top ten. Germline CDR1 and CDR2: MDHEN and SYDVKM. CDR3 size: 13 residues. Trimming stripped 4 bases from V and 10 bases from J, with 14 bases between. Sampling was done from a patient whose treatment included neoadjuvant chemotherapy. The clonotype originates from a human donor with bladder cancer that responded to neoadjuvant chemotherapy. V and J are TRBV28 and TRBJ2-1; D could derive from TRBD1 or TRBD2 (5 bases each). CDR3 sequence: CASSSGAHREQFF. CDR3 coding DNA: TGTGCCAGCAGTTCCGGGGCCCATCGGGAGCAGTTCTTC.